This T cell receptor beta chain was sequenced in a study of OX40 agonist ivuxolimab in advanced cancers. Here immunoSEQ multiplex PCR was the method, and the copy in TCRdb shows in-frame clones only, minus some. The sample consists of tens of thousands of clones, 85% to 90% of them appearing once. This CDR3 region has 12 residues. The germline gives CDR1 GTSNPN, CDR2 SVGIG (reference sequence). The V and J ends lost 2 bases and 10 bases respectively, with 12 bases between them. The sequence was obtained from an adult with an advanced solid tumor such as melanoma, head and neck, liver or kidney cancer. J is TRBJ2-1 and V is TRBV30; D is perhaps TRBD1 (5 bases). The starting material was CD4+ or CD8+ T cells sorted from blood, obtained in a trial of the OX40 agonist ivuxolimab. This CDR3 is CAWSPRGVEQFF. The CDR3 DNA reads as TGTGCCTGGAGTCCAAGGGGTGTAGAGCAGTTCTTC.